These 6 T cell receptor beta chains were sequenced from one sample in a study of T cells after yellow fever vaccination (dated by TCRdb to the late 2010s). The protocol used for the library was 5' RACE. Reads for this sample came from an Illumina HiSeq 2500. TCRdb ran its own pipeline on the public reads, namely fastp trimming at Q25 and MiXCR clone calling, and kept in-frame beta chains. Every CDR3 protein is listed once, alongside the most common genes and DNA of its rows. The table for this sample lists about 69,000 distinct CDR3 sequences; 5% to 6.5% of them were counted only once. The top ten hold 2.2% of the sample. The sample's treatment or condition label, in plain terms: live attenuated yellow fever vaccine strain. The specimen was CD4+ T cells sorted from PBMCs, collected more than 14 days after the first yellow fever vaccination. The source of these receptors is a man aged 18 to 35 who received the YFV17D yellow fever vaccine.

This clonotype appeared many times. Written as DNA, the CDR3 is TGTGCCAGCAGTTTCCGGCGGAACAATGAGCAGTTCTTC. This codes for CASSFRRNNEQFF. The chain recombines TRBV12-3 or TRBV12-4 with TRBJ2-1; unclear D gene. The CDR3 loop spans 13 amino acids. The ends were cut back, 3 bases at V and 5 bases at J, with 8 bases in the middle.

This clonotype was detected ten times or more. The chain carries TRBV5-1 and TRBJ2-1; 7 bases match TRBD2. With 7 bases clipped from V and 8 bases from J, the junction kept 9 bases outside the gene matches. CDR1 is SGHRS and CDR2 is YFSETQ in the germline V gene. This CDR3 is 13 amino acids long. CDR3 amino acids: CASGWGGDDEQFF. The CDR3 nucleotides read TGCGCCAGCGGGTGGGGGGGTGACGATGAGCAGTTCTTC.

This clonotype was seen repeatedly, ten times or more. The chain combines TRBV24-1 with TRBJ1-2; D unresolved. Germline V gene lookup returns CDR1 KGHDR and CDR2 SFDVKD. This CDR3 has 15 residues. Deletions cut 3 bases from V and 8 bases from J, with 18 bases between. CDR3 DNA: TGTGCCACCAGTGATCCAGGTGTCGAAGAGGTCGGCTACACCTTC. It is translated as CATSDPGVEEVGYTF.

Many counts were recorded for this clonotype. The gene calls are TRBV9 and TRBJ2-1; D call uncertain. CDR1 is SGDLS and CDR2 is YYNGEE in the germline V gene. The CDR3 is 13 amino acids. Deletions cut 0 bases from V and 5 bases from J, with 6 bases between. The DNA of the CDR3 is TGTGCCAGCAGCGTAGTGTATCACAATGAGCAGTTCTTC. This translates into CASSVVYHNEQFF. Filled out from reference TRBV9 and TRBJ2-1, the complete variable domain reads DSGVTQTPKHLITATGQRVTLRCSPRSGDLSVYWYQQSLDQGLQFLIQYYNGEERAKGNILERFSAQQFPDLHSELNLSSLELGDSALYFCASSVVYHNEQFFGPGTRLTVL.

There are many counts of this clonotype. The gene calls are TRBV20-1 and TRBJ1-2, with D possibly being TRBD1 (5 bases). The length of the CDR3 is 13 residues. Germline V CDR1 and CDR2: DFQATT, SNEGSKA (reference sequence). Trimming cost V 3 bases and J 1 base, with 9 bases left between them. In nucleotides, the CDR3 is TGCAGTGCTAGTGGGAGGGGTAACTATGGCTACACCTTC. Its translation: CSASGRGNYGYTF.

This clonotype appeared many times. DNA of the CDR3: TGTGCCAGCAGCGACAGGTCTCGGAGTGAGACCCAGTACTTC. This encodes CASSDRSRSETQYF. The rearrangement uses TRBV6-1 and TRBJ2-5; D might be TRBD1 (6 bases). The CDR3 has 14 residues. Germline assignment: CDR1 MNHNS and CDR2 SASEGT. Trimming took off 6 bases at V and 5 bases at J, with 16 bases between the two ends.